This is a list of T cell receptor beta chains from one sample in a study of post-analysis software for immune sequencing data. One entry per CDR3 protein results from TCRdb running MiXCR on the PCR reads. Counted here are about 560,000 distinct CDR3 sequences, roughly two fifths occurring once; the ten biggest clones make up more than 1.5%. Specimen: blood. Source of these receptors: a girl aged 10-17 years with multiple sclerosis. Both conserved end residues are part of each CDR3. Each record gives: V gene, D gene, J gene, clone size, CDR3 protein. The D gene is left open where the match is weak. The size entry is marked missing in some rows and otherwise reads once, few, many or a size class.

v_call: TRBV10-3
d_call: TRBD2
j_call: TRBJ2-1
clone_size: .
cdr3_aa: CAISGTSGYSYNEQFF

v_call: TRBV20-1
d_call: .
j_call: TRBJ2-5
clone_size: many
cdr3_aa: CSASRDPRETQYF

v_call: TRBV7-2
d_call: .
j_call: TRBJ2-7
clone_size: .
cdr3_aa: CASSSYLDNYEQYF

v_call: TRBV20-1
d_call: TRBD2
j_call: TRBJ2-7
clone_size: few
cdr3_aa: CSAKGLAEAYEQYF

v_call: TRBV5-1
d_call: .
j_call: TRBJ2-5
clone_size: .
cdr3_aa: CASNFQYF

v_call: TRBV2
d_call: .
j_call: TRBJ1-1
clone_size: few
cdr3_aa: CASRDEGTEAFF

v_call: TRBV5-1
d_call: .
j_call: TRBJ2-7
clone_size: .
cdr3_aa: CASSLLQGPYEQYF

v_call: TRBV9
d_call: .
j_call: TRBJ2-1
clone_size: many
cdr3_aa: CASSIQDAGNEQFF

v_call: TRBV29-1
d_call: .
j_call: TRBJ1-1
clone_size: .
cdr3_aa: CSVEAGPEAFF

v_call: TRBV6-5
d_call: TRBD2
j_call: .
clone_size: few
cdr3_aa: CASRPAGEETQYF

v_call: TRBV12-3/TRBV12-4
d_call: .
j_call: TRBJ2-7
clone_size: few
cdr3_aa: CASSDIYEQYF

v_call: TRBV6-5
d_call: .
j_call: TRBJ2-1
clone_size: .
cdr3_aa: CASTNRWPSYNEQFF

v_call: TRBV5-1
d_call: .
j_call: TRBJ2-7
clone_size: .
cdr3_aa: CASSLEGQHEQYF

v_call: TRBV12-3/TRBV12-4
d_call: TRBD1
j_call: .
clone_size: .
cdr3_aa: CASSPDRGRLEQYF

v_call: TRBV5-1
d_call: .
j_call: TRBJ2-1
clone_size: .
cdr3_aa: CASEKSGSYNEQFF

v_call: TRBV12-3/TRBV12-4
d_call: TRBD1
j_call: TRBJ1-2
clone_size: .
cdr3_aa: CASSSPLTGADYGYTF

v_call: TRBV7-9
d_call: .
j_call: TRBJ1-1
clone_size: once
cdr3_aa: CASSSPGPSTFF

v_call: TRBV4-1
d_call: .
j_call: TRBJ1-2
clone_size: few
cdr3_aa: CASSQDRGQRYGYTF

v_call: TRBV24-1
d_call: .
j_call: TRBJ2-7
clone_size: .
cdr3_aa: CATSDLQGYEQYF

v_call: TRBV11-2
d_call: TRBD2
j_call: TRBJ2-5
clone_size: .
cdr3_aa: CASSPGTSGSGWDEQYF

v_call: TRBV10-3
d_call: TRBD2
j_call: TRBJ2-5
clone_size: .
cdr3_aa: CAISAWTSQNQETRYF

v_call: TRBV6-6
d_call: TRBD1
j_call: TRBJ1-4
clone_size: .
cdr3_aa: CASSYFGQGGKGEKLFF

v_call: TRBV5-8
d_call: .
j_call: TRBJ1-2
clone_size: .
cdr3_aa: CASSSSDSSNYGYTF

v_call: TRBV12-3/TRBV12-4
d_call: .
j_call: TRBJ2-7
clone_size: few
cdr3_aa: CASSLSREPSYEQYF

v_call: TRBV29-1
d_call: TRBD1
j_call: TRBJ2-7
clone_size: .
cdr3_aa: CSVVRGTGGNYEQYF

v_call: TRBV15
d_call: .
j_call: TRBJ2-3
clone_size: few
cdr3_aa: CATSARQPATDTQYF

v_call: TRBV20-1
d_call: TRBD2
j_call: TRBJ2-2
clone_size: .
cdr3_aa: CSAKLAGDTGELFF

v_call: TRBV6-1
d_call: .
j_call: TRBJ2-1
clone_size: .
cdr3_aa: CASSREGAINLSYNEQFF

v_call: TRBV7-6
d_call: .
j_call: TRBJ2-3
clone_size: .
cdr3_aa: CASSSWGADTQYF

v_call: TRBV20-1
d_call: .
j_call: TRBJ1-2
clone_size: .
cdr3_aa: CSARDDGGSGEGYTF

v_call: TRBV11-3
d_call: .
j_call: TRBJ2-7
clone_size: few
cdr3_aa: CASSFSFRGNSYEQYF

v_call: TRBV20-1
d_call: .
j_call: TRBJ2-3
clone_size: few
cdr3_aa: CSARDPRLSTDTQYF

v_call: TRBV12-3/TRBV12-4
d_call: TRBD1
j_call: TRBJ2-7
clone_size: .
cdr3_aa: CASRTGVVDEQYF

v_call: TRBV27
d_call: TRBD2
j_call: TRBJ2-7
clone_size: .
cdr3_aa: CASRTLAGASPEQYF

v_call: TRBV12-3/TRBV12-4
d_call: .
j_call: TRBJ1-1
clone_size: .
cdr3_aa: CASSFPGRARATEAFF

v_call: TRBV27
d_call: .
j_call: TRBJ1-2
clone_size: few
cdr3_aa: CASRPHSHGGIPYGYTF

v_call: TRBV7-2
d_call: .
j_call: TRBJ2-7
clone_size: .
cdr3_aa: CASSLGFGPWDYEQYF

v_call: TRBV5-1
d_call: .
j_call: TRBJ2-3
clone_size: few
cdr3_aa: CASSLVAGTWDTQYF

v_call: TRBV4-1
d_call: TRBD2
j_call: TRBJ2-1
clone_size: few
cdr3_aa: CASSQPTSGDYEQFF

v_call: TRBV24-1
d_call: .
j_call: TRBJ2-7
clone_size: few
cdr3_aa: CATSEGVARTDPYEQYF

v_call: TRBV6-4
d_call: TRBD2
j_call: TRBJ2-1
clone_size: few
cdr3_aa: CASSASSSGSNEQFF

v_call: TRBV4-2
d_call: .
j_call: TRBJ2-1
clone_size: few
cdr3_aa: CASSHVPGAEQFF

v_call: TRBV29-1
d_call: .
j_call: TRBJ2-3
clone_size: once
cdr3_aa: CSVRQERDPDTQYF

v_call: TRBV7-6
d_call: TRBD1
j_call: TRBJ1-2
clone_size: .
cdr3_aa: CASSFWDRSDGYTF

v_call: TRBV19
d_call: .
j_call: TRBJ2-2
clone_size: .
cdr3_aa: CASNSEAGELFF

v_call: TRBV5-1
d_call: TRBD2
j_call: TRBJ2-7
clone_size: .
cdr3_aa: CASSLALAGGIDEQYF

v_call: TRBV6-6
d_call: TRBD1
j_call: TRBJ2-7
clone_size: .
cdr3_aa: CASSPSRTGGGHEQYF

v_call: TRBV12-3/TRBV12-4
d_call: .
j_call: TRBJ2-1
clone_size: .
cdr3_aa: CANSRGGPENEQFF

v_call: TRBV20-1
d_call: TRBD2
j_call: TRBJ2-3
clone_size: few
cdr3_aa: CSAPISGRRTDTQYF

v_call: TRBV7-6
d_call: TRBD1
j_call: TRBJ2-7
clone_size: .
cdr3_aa: CASSLAGGTSYEQYF

v_call: TRBV16
d_call: .
j_call: TRBJ1-1
clone_size: .
cdr3_aa: CASSPVMGTEAFF

v_call: TRBV20-1
d_call: .
j_call: TRBJ2-3
clone_size: .
cdr3_aa: CSARGLAGITDTQYF

v_call: TRBV12-3/TRBV12-4
d_call: TRBD1
j_call: TRBJ2-7
clone_size: few
cdr3_aa: CASGRQGGFEQYF

v_call: TRBV20-1
d_call: TRBD2
j_call: TRBJ2-3
clone_size: .
cdr3_aa: CSARGTSADTQYF

v_call: TRBV5-1
d_call: .
j_call: TRBJ2-7
clone_size: .
cdr3_aa: CASSLTTSYEQYF

v_call: TRBV6-6
d_call: TRBD1
j_call: TRBJ2-7
clone_size: .
cdr3_aa: CASSYSVTGGYNEQYF